These 25 T cell receptor beta chains were sequenced from one sample in a study of sequential checkpoint blockade in melanoma. Clones were read by immunoSEQ multiplex PCR, and TCRdb kept only the in-frame ones, dropping some. In the table there are under 25,000 clones, over 70% of which are singletons. Treatment noted: randomized to nivolumab then ipilimumab (arm A) or the reverse (arm B). Sequenced material: CD8+ T cells sorted from blood (inferred from file names), taken from a patient given nivolumab and ipilimumab in sequence. These receptors were taken from a human donor with melanoma.

This clone was recorded a few times. This chain links TRBV6-6 with TRBJ1-5, with 9 bases aligning to TRBD1. V lost 5 bases and J lost 5; bases outside the gene matches: 7. Germline CDR1 and CDR2: MNHNY and SVGAGI (reference sequence). The CDR3 is 15 amino acids. The CDR3 nucleotides are TGTGCCAGCAGTACACTACAGGGGGCGGATCAGCCCCAGCATTTT. Amino acids: CASSTLQGADQPQHF.

This chain links TRBV19 with TRBJ1-5; a weak D match, TRBD1 (6 bases). V was cut by 2 bases and J by 7 bases, with 12 bases left in between. CDR3 size: 14 residues. The germline gives CDR1 LNHDA, CDR2 SQIVND (reference sequence). The CDR3 coding sequence is TGTGCCAGTAGTATAAGGGCAGGGGACCAGCCCCAGCATTTT. Protein: CASSIRAGDQPQHF.

This clone was recorded only once. The chain couples TRBV7-9 to TRBJ2-7, with D possibly being TRBD2 (5 bases). The CDR3 extends over 15 amino acids. Germline lookup yields CDR1 SEHNR and CDR2 FQNEAQ (reference sequence). Between the trimmed V and J ends, which lost 1 base and 3 bases, there was a span of 13 bases. This chain's CDR3 is CASSLGPAEGYEQYF. The CDR3 DNA reads as TGTGCCAGCAGCTTAGGTCCCGCCGAGGGCTACGAGCAGTACTTC.

This chain joins TRBV28 and TRBJ1-2; tentatively, D is TRBD1 (5 bases). Germline CDR1 MDHEN, CDR2 SYDVKM. The ends were cut back, 5 bases at V and 3 bases at J, with 10 bases in the middle. This CDR3 region has 13 residues. The CDR3 is CASSRKQDYGYTF. In DNA, the CDR3 is TGTGCCAGCAGTCGAAAACAGGACTATGGCTACACCTTC.

This clone occurred a few times. The chain combines TRBV14 with TRBJ2-4, with D possibly being TRBD1 (5 bases). The CDR3 is 16 residues long. The germline V and J ends were trimmed by 1 base and 0 bases, with 10 bases remaining between them. Germline V gene sequence: CDR1 SGHDN, CDR2 FVKESK. The CDR3 here is CASSQGRALAKNIQYF. The DNA for the CDR3 is TGTGCCAGCAGCCAAGGCAGGGCTCTAGCCAAAAACATTCAGTACTTC.

This clone was counted a single time. The rearrangement uses TRBV15 and TRBJ1-2; perhaps TRBD1 as D (5 bases). This CDR3 has 16 residues. The V gene lost 5 bases and the J gene lost 4 bases, with 20 bases spanning the gap. Germline V CDR1 and CDR2: LNHNV, YYDKDF (reference sequence). For the CDR3, the DNA is TGTGCCACCAGCGAGAGGATCCGGGGGAGTATCTATGGCTACACCTTC. This codes for CATSERIRGSIYGYTF.

The chain combines TRBV5-4 with TRBJ1-2; 9 bases are shared with TRBD1. Germline lookup yields CDR1 SGHNT and CDR2 YYREEE (reference sequence). Trimming cost V 2 bases and J 4 bases; bases outside gene matches: 3. The CDR3 spans 14 residues. This CDR3 is CASSFGQGTYGYTF. For the CDR3, the DNA is TGTGCCAGCAGCTTCGGACAGGGGACCTATGGCTACACCTTC.

This clone was detected only a few times. The CDR3 loop is CASSSGFGGTDTQYF. CDR3 in DNA: TGTGCCAGCAGTTCCGGGTTTGGGGGGACAGATACGCAGTATTTT. V is TRBV6-5 and J is TRBJ2-3, with D perhaps matching TRBD2 (6 bases). Germline V CDR1 and CDR2: MNHEY, SVGAGI. The CDR3 is made up of 15 amino acids. Deletions cut 4 bases from V and 3 bases from J, with 14 bases between.

V gene TRBV27 combines with J gene TRBJ2-7; 12 bases are a match to TRBD2. Germline CDR1 reads MNHEY; CDR2 reads SMNVEV (reference sequence). The CDR3 has 14 amino acids. Germline trimming cut 5 bases from V and 5 bases from J; bases unmatched to any gene: 4. The DNA for the CDR3 is TGTGCCAGCAGTCTGACTAGCGGGGGTGACGAGCAGTACTTC. Protein product: CASSLTSGGDEQYF.

V usage is TRBV13 and J usage is TRBJ2-7; TRBD2 might be the D (6 bases). With 3 bases removed from V and 6 bases from J, the gap between germline ends came to 18 bases. Germline V gene data show CDR1 as PRHDT and CDR2 as FYEKMQ (reference sequence). The CDR3 has 15 amino acids. The chain's CDR3 is CASSFSTSILSEQYF. CDR3 nucleotide sequence: TGTGCCAGCAGCTTCTCAACTAGCATCCTCTCCGAGCAGTACTTC.

CDR3 sequence reads: CASSETGSNQPQHF. The DNA of the CDR3 is TGTGCCAGCAGTGAAACAGGGTCCAATCAGCCCCAGCATTTT. The rearrangement links TRBV6-1 to TRBJ1-5; TRBD1 is a possible D gene (6 bases). Germline V gives CDR1 MNHNS, CDR2 SASEGT. The germline V and J ends were trimmed by 2 bases and 3 bases, with 8 bases remaining between them. This CDR3 is 14 amino acids long.

The chain combines TRBV7-9 with TRBJ2-7; tentative D call: TRBD1 (6 bases). Germline V gives CDR1 SEHNR, CDR2 FQNEAQ (reference sequence). With 5 bases removed from V and 3 bases from J, the gap between germline ends came to 11 bases. The CDR3 spans 13 residues. The CDR3 nucleotides are TGTGCCAGCAGCGTAGGACAGTACTACGAGCAGTACTTC. Translation gives CASSVGQYYEQYF.

This clone appeared a few times. The chain recombines TRBV7-9 with TRBJ1-1; D not resolved. The CDR3 covers 12 residues. Germline loops: CDR1 SEHNR, CDR2 FQNEAQ (reference sequence). With 5 bases removed from V and 4 bases from J, the gap between germline ends came to 8 bases. CDR3 in amino acids: CASSLLVTEAFF. Written as DNA, the CDR3 is TGTGCCAGCAGCCTCCTCGTCACTGAAGCTTTCTTT.

The chain has TRBV19 and TRBJ1-2, with D uncertain. The CDR3 contains 14 residues. Trimming pared 1 base from V and 0 bases from J, leaving 6 bases between. The germline CDR1 and CDR2 sequences are LNHDA and SQIVND (reference sequence). The DNA of the CDR3 is TGTGCCAGTAGTATAGGATCAGCTAACTATGGCTACACCTTC. Protein: CASSIGSANYGYTF.

This CDR3 is CASSLGVGDEKLFF. Here the CDR3 DNA reads TGCGCCAGCAGCCTAGGGGTAGGCGATGAAAAACTGTTTTTT. J is TRBJ1-4 and V is TRBV4-1; a weak D match, TRBD1 (5 bases). Trimming pared 4 bases from V and 6 bases from J, leaving 12 bases between. This CDR3 is built from 14 residues. Germline CDR1 is MGHRA and CDR2 is YSYEKL.

The chain joins TRBV9 to TRBJ2-5, with 7 bases matching TRBD2. Per the germline V gene, CDR1 is SGDLS and CDR2 is YYNGEE. The CDR3 is 15 residues long. The junction had 6 bases not matched to a gene; V was cut back by 2 bases and J by 2 bases. The CDR3 is CASSVYGGRQETQYF. CDR3 nucleotides: TGTGCCAGCAGCGTCTACGGGGGGAGGCAAGAGACCCAGTACTTC.

The chain uses TRBV19 and TRBJ2-2, with TRBD2 matching 13 bases. J was trimmed by 4 bases and V by 5 bases; bases with no gene match: 10. Germline CDR1 and CDR2: LNHDA and SQIVND (reference sequence). This CDR3 contains 18 residues. This CDR3 is CASSGKLAGGRVTGELFF. The CDR3 DNA follows: TGTGCCAGTAGTGGGAAACTAGCGGGAGGGCGGGTCACCGGGGAGCTGTTTTTT.

The chain combines TRBV5-4 with TRBJ1-5; the match to TRBD1 covers 8 bases. Germline trimming cut 4 bases from V and 4 bases from J; bases unmatched to any gene: 7. Germline V lookup: CDR1 SGHNT, CDR2 YYREEE (reference sequence). There are 15 residues in the CDR3. CDR3 sequence (DNA): TGTGCCAGCAGCCCCGACAGGGGAGAAAATCAGCCCCAGCATTTT. It encodes CASSPDRGENQPQHF.

The chain joins TRBV6-5 to TRBJ1-1; D gene uncertain. This CDR3 has 15 amino acids. V dropped 2 bases and J dropped 0 bases, with 10 bases sitting between them. Germline V gene data show CDR1 as MNHEY and CDR2 as SVGAGI. Here the CDR3 reads CASSYARGLNTEAFF. CDR3 coding DNA: TGTGCCAGCAGTTACGCTCGGGGATTGAACACTGAAGCTTTCTTT.

This chain joins TRBV7-9 and TRBJ2-5; 10 bases are a match to TRBD1. This CDR3 has 15 amino acids. The junction had 7 bases not matched to a gene; V was cut back by 5 bases and J by 4 bases. The germline V gene encodes CDR1 SEHNR and CDR2 FQNEAQ (reference sequence). This chain's CDR3 is CASSPWTGGGETQYF. The CDR3 nucleotides are TGTGCCAGCAGCCCTTGGACAGGGGGAGGAGAGACCCAGTACTTC.

CDR3 loop: CASSIGVNTEAFF. DNA of the CDR3: TGTGCCAGCAGCATAGGGGTGAACACTGAAGCTTTCTTT. The chain joins TRBV4-2 to TRBJ1-1, with TRBD1 as a possible D gene (5 bases). The germline gives CDR1 LGHNA, CDR2 YNFKEQ. This CDR3 is built from 13 residues. Between the trimmed V and J ends, which lost 5 bases and 0 bases, there was a span of 7 bases.

V usage is TRBV5-6 and J usage is TRBJ2-2; no clear D. Germline CDR1 SGHDT, CDR2 YYEEEE. V lost 0 bases and J lost 5, with 2 bases in between. The CDR3 covers 12 residues. CDR3 nucleotides: TGTGCCAGCAGCTTGGCTACCGGGGAGCTGTTTTTT. It is translated as CASSLATGELFF. The full variable domain, rest sourced from reference TRBV5-6 and TRBJ2-2, is DAGVTQSPTHLIKTRGQQVTLRCSPKSGHDTVSWYQQALGQGPQFIFQYYEEEERQRGNFPDRFSGHQFPNYSSELNVNALLLGDSALYLCASSLATGELFFGEGSRLTVL.

The rearrangement links TRBV28 to TRBJ1-4; possible D gene TRBD1, 6 bases. The CDR3 is 17 residues long. The germline V and J ends were trimmed by 5 bases and 0 bases, with 16 bases remaining between them. Germline V lookup: CDR1 MDHEN, CDR2 SYDVKM. The CDR3 loop reads CASSLTPGQSTNEKLFF. In nucleotides, the CDR3 is TGTGCCAGCAGTCTCACCCCAGGACAGTCAACTAATGAAAAACTGTTTTTT.

The gene calls are TRBV2 and TRBJ2-7; possibly TRBD1 for D (6 bases). Germline CDR1 reads SNHLY; CDR2 reads FYNNEI. The length of the CDR3 is 13 residues. The germline V and J ends were trimmed by 5 bases and 1 base, with 9 bases remaining between them. As DNA, the CDR3 is TGTGCCAGCAGTCCTACAGGGTCCTACGAGCAGTACTTC. Translating it yields CASSPTGSYEQYF.

V gene TRBV11-2 combines with J gene TRBJ2-7, with 7 positions matching TRBD2. CDR3 length: 15 residues. Trimming took 5 bases from V and 2 from J; bases not matched to a gene: 9. Germline values: CDR1 SGHAT, CDR2 FQNNGV. The CDR3 spells CASSPAAGPTYEQYF. The CDR3 DNA reads as TGTGCCAGCAGCCCTGCAGCGGGGCCGACCTACGAGCAGTACTTC.